The T cell receptor (beta chain) under discussion was sequenced for a study of shared clonotypes between healthy human individuals. Study-level points and caveats: Depth of sequencing was expected to influence donor clonotype sharing. Naive subsets generally had larger estimated richness than memory subsets. Rarefaction curves obtained for sorted subsets showed sequencing incomplete despite large depth. All-four-donor shared clonotypes had higher generation probabilities than non-shared clonotypes did.

Trimming left V 2 bases short and J 0 bases short, with 10 bases between. CDR1 is SGHTA and CDR2 is FQGNSA in the germline V gene. The CDR3 totals 15 residues. This clone was found once. Antigen unknown. Generated by immunoSEQ multiplex PCR, the TCRdb table keeps only in-frame clones and is missing some. Here the sample spans 2 million to 3 million clones, 80% to 95% being singletons. The V gene is TRBV7-2, the J gene TRBJ1-2; the D is unclear. The material sequenced was naive CD4+ T cells from PBMCs. Subset described: CD45RA+ positively selected. The TCR sequence derives from a man between 18 and 35 years old in good health. Some clones in this sample may be carry-over from other donors' samples. The CDR3 is CASSLRQSTNYGYTF. The CDR3 DNA follows: TGTGCCAGCAGCTTAAGGCAGTCCACTAACTATGGCTACACCTTC. Full variable domain (missing parts from reference TRBV7-2 and TRBJ1-2): GAGVSQSPSNKVTEKGKDVELRCDPISGHTALYWYRQSLGQGLEFLIYFQGNSAPDKSGLPSDRFSAERTGGSVSTLTIQRTQQEDSAVYLCASSLRQSTNYGYTFGSGTRLTVV.